Presented here are 9 T cell receptor beta chains from one specimen sequenced in a study of cytomegalovirus exposure and HLA in healthy donors. A multiplex PCR was run with 60 Vbeta primers and 13 Jbeta primers. Clones were sequenced by immunoSEQ multiplex PCR, and TCRdb holds only the in-frame ones, with some missing. Of some 130,000 clones listed, approximately 80% are singletons. The specimen sequenced was PBMCs. The receptors stem from a male donor in good health and CMV-seronegative.

This clone showed up just once. The chain carries TRBV4-1 and TRBJ2-4, with 8 bases identical to TRBD1. Trimming at V came to 4 bases and at J to 0 bases, leaving 5 bases not matched to a gene. Germline loops: CDR1 MGHRA, CDR2 YSYEKL. The CDR3 contains 16 residues. CDR3 sequence (DNA): TGCGCCAGCAGCCTCGGGACAGGCTTAGCCAAAAACATTCAGTACTTC. This codes for CASSLGTGLAKNIQYF.

The rearrangement uses TRBV27 and TRBJ1-5; 7 nucleotides line up with TRBD1. From germline, CDR1 is MNHEY and CDR2 SMNVEV (reference sequence). The CDR3 is made up of 15 amino acids. Trimming cost V 7 bases and J 6 bases; bases outside gene matches: 12. CDR3 amino acids: CASTPRGQGVQPQHF. In DNA, the CDR3 is TGTGCCAGCACCCCCCGTGGGCAGGGGGTTCAGCCCCAGCATTTT.

V is TRBV5-3 and J is TRBJ2-1; TRBD1 matches 10 bases. TRBV5-3 is treated as an ORF (open reading frame) with a function not yet certain. The trim removed 9 bases at V and 2 bases at J, leaving 11 bases unmatched. The CDR3 consists of 16 residues. The CDR3 here is CAIDGTGEDPYNEQFF. The CDR3 bases are TGTGCCATAGATGGGACAGGGGAAGACCCCTACAATGAGCAGTTCTTC.

The genes are TRBV6-5 and TRBJ1-1, with D possibly being TRBD1 (5 bases). CDR1 is MNHEY, CDR2 SVGAGI, per germline. The CDR3 extends over 13 amino acids. V lost 8 bases to trimming and J lost 5 bases, with 15 bases between them. DNA for the CDR3: TGTGCCAGCCTCACAGGAACCGGGACTGAAGCTTTCTTT. This sequence encodes CASLTGTGTEAFF.

The chain recombines TRBV6-5 with TRBJ2-7; weak D call: TRBD2 (5 bases). Germline CDR1 is MNHEY and CDR2 is SVGAGI. The CDR3 runs 14 residues. V was pared by 6 bases and J by 2 bases, with 14 bases between. CDR3 sequence reads: CASRDLSGTYEQYF. Here the CDR3 DNA reads TGTGCCAGCAGGGACCTTTCGGGGACCTACGAGCAGTACTTC.

This clone occurred a few times. The chain carries TRBV9 and TRBJ2-1, with 11 nucleotides matching TRBD2. CDR1 is SGDLS and CDR2 is YYNGEE in the germline V gene. The CDR3 contains 17 residues. V trimming: 0 bases; J trimming: 3 bases; junction bases outside the gene matches: 5. DNA for the CDR3: TGTGCCAGCAGCGTAGAAGTGGGACTAGCGGTCTACAATGAGCAGTTCTTC. This translates into CASSVEVGLAVYNEQFF.

In its sample, this clone was seen once. The chain uses TRBV6-6 and TRBJ2-1; 7 bases line up with TRBD2. Per germline, CDR1 MNHNY and CDR2 SVGAGI (reference sequence). CDR3 size: 15 residues. The V segment lost 3 bases and the J segment 3 bases; nucleotides outside the gene matches: 5. The CDR3 coding sequence is TGTGCCAGCAGTTATCCTCTAGCGGACTACAATGAGCAGTTCTTC. As protein: CASSYPLADYNEQFF.

This clone occurred once. The V and J genes are TRBV5-6 and TRBJ1-2, with 7 bases matching TRBD1. This CDR3 has 15 amino acids. V dropped 0 bases and J dropped 4; count of bases not matched to a gene: 6. CDR1 and CDR2 from the germline V gene are SGHDT and YYEEEE. The chain's CDR3 is CASSLASGGAYGYTF. The CDR3 DNA sequence: TGTGCCAGCAGCTTGGCCTCAGGGGGTGCCTATGGCTACACCTTC.

V and J are TRBV27 and TRBJ2-5; D perhaps matches TRBD1 (6 bases). V dropped 6 bases and J dropped 3 bases, with 14 bases sitting between them. The CDR3 loop spans 14 amino acids. Germline lookup yields CDR1 MNHEY and CDR2 SMNVEV (reference sequence). The CDR3 spells CASRADSYKETQYF. Written as DNA, the CDR3 is TGTGCCAGCAGGGCGGACAGTTACAAAGAGACCCAGTACTTC.